This paragraph reports one TCR beta chain. Researchers sorted participants into cohorts using their self-reported clinical history. This entry is derived from a study of blood T cell repertoires in COVID-19. Assay used: immunoSEQ multiplex PCR; TCRdb lists only in-frame clones, some missing. The table includes a few hundred thousand clones, roughly 88% detected once. Germline V gene data show CDR1 as SNHLY and CDR2 as FYNNEI. The CDR3 has 15 amino acids. The ends were cut back, 10 bases at V and 0 bases at J, with 17 bases in the middle. The specimen was PBMCs or T cells enriched from blood (not recorded which). The chain combines TRBV2 with TRBJ2-3; D may be TRBD2 (5 bases). The sequence was collected from a woman between 35 and 50 years old with acute COVID-19. CDR3 nucleotide sequence: TGTGCCAACGACCGGACTCCTTCTAGCACAGATACGCAGTATTTT. Protein sequence: CANDRTPSSTDTQYF. Variable domain in full (rest from reference TRBV2 and TRBJ2-3): EPEVTQTPSHQVTQMGQEVILRCVPISNHLYFYWYRQILGQKVEFLVSFYNNEISEKSEIFDDQFSVERPDGSNFTLKIRSTKLEDSAMYFCANDRTPSSTDTQYFGPGTRLTVL.